The rows below give T cell receptor beta chains drawn from one sample of a study of control samples from healthy donors and cancer patients. Libraries were prepared by immunoSEQ multiplex PCR; TCRdb keeps only in-frame clonotypes and omits some of them. The table includes 350,000 to 450,000 clones, 90% detected once. The sequencing sample was made of PBMCs. Receptor source: a man aged 35 to 55 with head and neck cancer. Both conserved end residues are part of each CDR3. The order of the fields is V gene, CDR3 length, clone size, J gene, D gene, CDR3 DNA, CDR3 protein. A D gene is named only where the DNA matches it firmly. Rows give clone size only sometimes, using once, few, many, or a class for an expanded clone.

TRBV19	16	-	TRBJ1-5	TRBD1	TGTGCCAGTAGTATTGACAGGGGTTTAGGCAATCAGCCCCAGCATTTT	CASSIDRGLGNQPQHF
TRBV28	14	-	TRBJ1-4	-	TGTGCCAGCAGTTTATGGGCAGCCTCTAAGGGGCTGTTTTTT	CASSLWAASKGLFF
TRBV9	14	-	TRBJ2-1	-	TGTGCCAGCAGCGAGGAAGGAGGGGCCAATGAGCAGTTCTTC	CASSEEGGANEQFF
TRBV11-3	16	-	TRBJ2-1	TRBD2	TGTGCCAGCAGCTTAGGGAGCGGGAGGGCCGGGCGCGAGCAGTTCTTC	CASSLGSGRAGREQFF
TRBV14	16	-	TRBJ1-3	TRBD1	TGTGCCAGCAGCCTCTGGGACAGTCTCTCTGGAAACACCATATATTTT	CASSLWDSLSGNTIYF
TRBV14	14	-	TRBJ1-4	-	TGTGCCAGCAGCCCCGACAGATGGGATGAAAAACTGTTTTTT	CASSPDRWDEKLFF
TRBV2	14	-	TRBJ1-6	-	TGTGCCAGCAGTGGGAGCTCCTATAATTCACCCCTCCACTTT	CASSGSSYNSPLHF
TRBV19	15	-	TRBJ2-3	-	TGTGCCAGTAGTATAGCTGAGAGTGAGCCAGATACGCAGTATTTT	CASSIAESEPDTQYF
TRBV4-3	16	-	TRBJ1-1	-	TGCGCCAGCAGCCAATTTACGACCGGGGAGGGCTCTGAAGCTTTCTTT	CASSQFTTGEGSEAFF
TRBV7-9	15	-	TRBJ2-5	-	TGTGCCAGCAGCTTATCGCCAGGGGGAGGGGAGACCCAGTACTTC	CASSLSPGGGETQYF
TRBV3-1/TRBV3-2	14	-	TRBJ2-5	-	TGTGCCAGCAGCCAAGTCACGGGGGATGAGACCCAGTACTTC	CASSQVTGDETQYF
TRBV12-5	15	once	TRBJ1-3	-	TGTGCTAGTGATTCGTCGGGGGACACTGGAAACACCATATATTTT	CASDSSGDTGNTIYF
TRBV27	14	-	TRBJ1-4	-	TGTGCCAGCGGCCCGAGGGCAACTAATGAAAAACTGTTTTTT	CASGPRATNEKLFF
TRBV7-9	12	-	TRBJ1-1	-	TGTGCCAGCAGCCACACTACAAACGAAGCTTTCTTT	CASSHTTNEAFF
TRBV18	18	-	TRBJ1-1	-	TGTGCCAGCTCACCGCGGGAAGGCGACAGGACAATGAACACTGAAGCTTTCTTT	CASSPREGDRTMNTEAFF
TRBV7-9	14	-	TRBJ2-7	-	TGTGCCAGCAGCTTTTCAGGTGTCTCCTACGAGCAGTACTTC	CASSFSGVSYEQYF
TRBV7-9	13	-	TRBJ1-5	-	TGTGCCAGCAGCACGACGGAGAATCAGCCCCAGCATTTT	CASSTTENQPQHF
TRBV7-9	14	-	TRBJ2-7	-	TGTGCCAGCAGCTGGGGGGATTCTTACGGGGAGCAGTACTTC	CASSWGDSYGEQYF
TRBV7-2	15	-	TRBJ1-4	TRBD1	TGTGCCAGCAGCCGCCCAGGACAGGGGGGTGAAAAACTGTTTTTT	CASSRPGQGGEKLFF
TRBV7-2	15	-	TRBJ1-1	-	TGTGCCAGCAGCATTAGAAGGGGGTGGGATACTGAAGCTTTCTTT	CASSIRRGWDTEAFF